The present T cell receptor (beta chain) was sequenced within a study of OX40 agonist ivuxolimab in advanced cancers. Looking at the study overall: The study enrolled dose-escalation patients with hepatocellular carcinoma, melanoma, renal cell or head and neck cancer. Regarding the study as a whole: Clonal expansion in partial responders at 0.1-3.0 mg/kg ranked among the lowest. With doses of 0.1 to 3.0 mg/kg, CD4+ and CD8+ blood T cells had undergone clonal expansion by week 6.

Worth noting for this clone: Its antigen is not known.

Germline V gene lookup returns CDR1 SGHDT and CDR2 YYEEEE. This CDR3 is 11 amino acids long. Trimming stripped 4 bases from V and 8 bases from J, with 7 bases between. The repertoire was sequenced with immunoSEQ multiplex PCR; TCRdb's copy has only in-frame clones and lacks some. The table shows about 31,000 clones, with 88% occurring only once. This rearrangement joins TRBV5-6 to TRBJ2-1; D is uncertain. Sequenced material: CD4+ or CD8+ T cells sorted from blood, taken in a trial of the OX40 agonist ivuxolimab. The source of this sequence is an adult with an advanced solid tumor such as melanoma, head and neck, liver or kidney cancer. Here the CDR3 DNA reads TGTGCCAGCAGCGATTACGATGAGCAGTTCTTC. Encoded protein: CASSDYDEQFF.